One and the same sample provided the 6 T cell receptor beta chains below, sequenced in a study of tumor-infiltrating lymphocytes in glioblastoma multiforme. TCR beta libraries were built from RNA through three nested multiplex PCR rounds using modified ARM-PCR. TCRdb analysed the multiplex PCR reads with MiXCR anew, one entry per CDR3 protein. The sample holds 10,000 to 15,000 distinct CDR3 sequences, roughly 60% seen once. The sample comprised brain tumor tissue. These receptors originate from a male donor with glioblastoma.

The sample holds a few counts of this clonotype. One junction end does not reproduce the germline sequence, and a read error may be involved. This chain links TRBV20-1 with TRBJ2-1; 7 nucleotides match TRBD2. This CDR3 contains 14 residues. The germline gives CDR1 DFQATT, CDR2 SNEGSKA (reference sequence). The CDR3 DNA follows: TGCAGTGCCCCGCCCGGGACTAAAAACAATGAGCAGTTTTTC. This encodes CSAPPGTKNNEQFF.

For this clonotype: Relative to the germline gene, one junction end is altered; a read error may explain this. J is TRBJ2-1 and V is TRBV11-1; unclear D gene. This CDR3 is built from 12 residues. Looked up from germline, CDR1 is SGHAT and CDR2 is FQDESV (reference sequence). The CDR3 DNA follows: TGTGCCAACAGCTTAATTGGGGATGAGAAGTCCTTC. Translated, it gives CANSLIGDEKSF.

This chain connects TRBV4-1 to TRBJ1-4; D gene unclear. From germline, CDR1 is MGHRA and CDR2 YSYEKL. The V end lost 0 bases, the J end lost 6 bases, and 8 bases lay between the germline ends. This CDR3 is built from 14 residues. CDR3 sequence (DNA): TGCGCCAGCAGCCAAGACCGGGGATATGAAAAACTGTTTTTT. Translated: CASSQDRGYEKLFF.

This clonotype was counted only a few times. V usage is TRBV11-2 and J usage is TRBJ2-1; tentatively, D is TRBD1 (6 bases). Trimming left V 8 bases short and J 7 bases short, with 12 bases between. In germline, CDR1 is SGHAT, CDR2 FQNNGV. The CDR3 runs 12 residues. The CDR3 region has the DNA TGTGCCAGCTTAGATAGGGGGAATGAGCAGTTCTTC. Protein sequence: CASLDRGNEQFF.

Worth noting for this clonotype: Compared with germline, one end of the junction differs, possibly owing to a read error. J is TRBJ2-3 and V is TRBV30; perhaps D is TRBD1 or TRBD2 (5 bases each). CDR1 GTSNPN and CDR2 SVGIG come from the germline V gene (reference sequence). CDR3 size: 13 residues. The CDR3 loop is CGRGGFGTDMQYF. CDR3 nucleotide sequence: TGTGGCCGTGGGGGTTTCGGCACAGATATGCAGTATTTT.

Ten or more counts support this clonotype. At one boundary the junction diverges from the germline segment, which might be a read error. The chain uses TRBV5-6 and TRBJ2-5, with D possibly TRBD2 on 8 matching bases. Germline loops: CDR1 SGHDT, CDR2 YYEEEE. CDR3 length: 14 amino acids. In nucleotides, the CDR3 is TGTGCCAGCAGCGCCCGGGCGGGGGGACAGACCCTGTACTTC. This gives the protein CASSARAGGQTLYF.